This passage covers 4 T cell receptor beta chains from one sample sequenced in a study of CD8+ T cells in alopecia areata. RNA, once extracted, was reverse transcribed into cDNA for use as the sequencing template. Sequenced by immunoSEQ multiplex PCR; TCRdb stores in-frame clones only, minus some. The sample includes about 110,000 clones, 55% to 75% of them seen just once. Sequenced sample: CD8+ T cells sorted from blood. Receptors were obtained from a human donor in good health.

This clone was seen only a few times. The chain combines TRBV4-1 with TRBJ2-7, with D unclear. V shed 2 bases and J shed 6 bases, with 8 bases lying between them. CDR1 and CDR2 from the germline V gene are MGHRA and YSYEKL. This CDR3 has 12 residues. CDR3 in DNA: TGCGCCAGCAGCCAACTTGTAGGCGAGCAGTACTTC. It yields the protein CASSQLVGEQYF.

The chain recombines TRBV7-7 with TRBJ2-1, with D possibly matching TRBD1 (6 bases). The CDR3 consists of 15 residues. Germline lookup yields CDR1 SSHAT and CDR2 FNYEAQ (reference sequence). In nucleotides, the CDR3 is TGTGCTACCGAATCGGGACAAGGGCTGCGCGTTGAGCAGTTCTTC. Translating gives CATESGQGLRVEQFF. Supplemented by reference TRBV7-7 and TRBJ2-1, the full variable domain reads GAGVSQSPRYKVTKRGQDVTLRCDPISSHATLYWYQQALGQGPEFLTYFNYEAQPDKSGLPSDRFSAERPEGSISTLTIQRTEQRDSAMYRCATESGQGLRVEQFFGPGTRLTVL.

This clone was counted only a few times. The chain joins TRBV7-2 to TRBJ2-1; maybe TRBD1 (5 bases). The length of the CDR3 is 12 residues. The germline V gene encodes CDR1 SGHTA and CDR2 FQGNSA. Trimming left V 4 bases short and J 9 bases short, with 10 bases between. DNA for the CDR3: TGTGCCAGCAGCTCGTCCAGGGTTGAGCAGTTCTTC. It translates to CASSSSRVEQFF.

V gene TRBV10-2 combines with J gene TRBJ2-7; D is perhaps TRBD1 (6 bases). The CDR3 is 13 residues long. V lost 7 bases, J lost 0 bases, and 10 bases lay in between. Germline lookup yields CDR1 WSHSY and CDR2 SAAADI. CDR3 in DNA: TGCGCCAGCAATGGGGGCTACTCCTACGAGCAGTACTTC. It encodes CASNGGYSYEQYF.